This T cell receptor (beta chain) appears in the sequencing data of a study of OX40 agonist ivuxolimab in advanced cancers. Regarding the research as a whole: Ivuxolimab, which targeted the costimulatory receptor OX40 (CD134), was an agonistic, fully human IgG2 monoclonal antibody. Partial responses occurred in three dose-escalation patients: two with cutaneous melanoma and one with hepatocellular carcinoma. Peripheral TCRbeta sequencing aimed to test whether ivuxolimab altered TCR sequence diversity and caused clonal T-cell expansion. The paper reports the monotherapy dose-escalation portion (N ≈ 50 patients) of the phase I ivuxolimab trial. Intravenous ivuxolimab was administered to patients every 2 weeks at six dose levels: 0.01, 0.1, 0.3, 1.5, 3 and 10 mg/kg. In the dose-escalation cohort, over 65% of patients were male, and the mean age was around 60 years, with a range of about 23 to 85. Of the roughly 54 dose-escalation patients, hepatocellular carcinoma was present in 19, melanoma in around 15, renal cell carcinoma in 9 and head and neck cancer in 9. Patients were allowed to have had prior anti-PD-1, anti-PD-L1 or anti-CTLA-4 therapy, and around 41% of the dose-escalation patients had previously received checkpoint inhibitors. Study-level results and caveats: At doses of 0.1 to 3.0 mg/kg, clonal expansion of both CD4+ and CD8+ T cells in blood was seen between baseline and week 6. After ivuxolimab, CD8+ T cells had more expanded clones than CD4+ T cells on average. Low levels of normalized T-cell clonal expansion were also seen in some nonresponding patients. The antigen specificity of the peripheral T cells that underwent clonal expansion was not determined. In partial responders in the 0.1-3.0 mg/kg groups, normalized peripheral clonal expansion was found to be among the lowest, especially among CD8+ T cells.

From cysteine to phenylalanine, the CDR3 is 14 amino acids long. Left in the record is the CDR3 DNA by itself, 42 bases read in frame from the first base. CDR1 and CDR2, looked up from the germline V gene, are KGHSH and LQKENI. V is pared back by 6 bases and J by 1 base, with 13 bases lying between the germline termini. Patients with a history of autoimmune disease or receiving systemic immunosuppression were excluded from the trial. Peripheral blood for TCR sequencing was collected from all dose cohorts at baseline, on cycle 4 day 1, and on cycle 7 day 1. The samples were drawn from a first-in-human, open-label, multicenter phase I dose-escalation trial of ivuxolimab. Adults with locally advanced or metastatic melanoma, renal cell carcinoma, hepatocellular carcinoma or head and neck squamous cell carcinoma were enrolled in the trial. CD4+ and CD8+ T cells were sorted separately from peripheral blood before TCR sequencing.

Genomic DNA was extracted from sorted cells for sequencing of the TCRbeta CDR3 region. The immunoSEQ Assay was used to sequence the TCRbeta CDR3 regions. TCRdb holds this immuneACCESS table with in-frame rearrangements only. Some clones are missing; in checked studies, unresolved V genes explain under half, and the rest has no known cause. The sample has roughly 34,000 clones on record, roughly 90% of them singletons. The ten largest clones take up around 35% of the sample. Turning to this clone: There is no known antigen for this receptor. Base-call qualities are not available, and no considerably larger clone is one nucleotide away.

The source was CD4+ or CD8+ T cells sorted from blood, collected in a trial of the OX40 agonist ivuxolimab. The chain employs TRBV18 and TRBJ2-7; the D assignment is uncertain and may be TRBD1 or TRBD2, with 5 bases supporting each. The receptor was isolated from an adult with an advanced solid tumor such as melanoma, head and neck, liver or kidney cancer. The CDR3 sequence is CASSPRDGSYEQYF. The DNA reads as follows: TGTGCCAGCTCGCCTCGGGACGGATCCTACGAGCAGTACTTC.